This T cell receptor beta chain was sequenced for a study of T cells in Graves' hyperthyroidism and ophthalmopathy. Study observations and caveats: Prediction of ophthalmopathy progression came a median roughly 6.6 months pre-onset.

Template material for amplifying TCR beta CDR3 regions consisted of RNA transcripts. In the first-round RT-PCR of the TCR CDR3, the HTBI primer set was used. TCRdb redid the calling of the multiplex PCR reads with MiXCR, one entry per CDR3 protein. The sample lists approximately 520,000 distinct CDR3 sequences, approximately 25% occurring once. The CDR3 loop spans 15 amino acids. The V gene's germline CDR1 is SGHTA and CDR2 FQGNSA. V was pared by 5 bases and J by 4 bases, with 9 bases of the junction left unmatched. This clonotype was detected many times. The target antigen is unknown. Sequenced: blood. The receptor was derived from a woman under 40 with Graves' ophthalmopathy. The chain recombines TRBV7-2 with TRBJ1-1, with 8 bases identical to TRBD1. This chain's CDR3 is CASSRTGITGTEAFF. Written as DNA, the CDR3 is TGTGCCAGCAGCCGGACAGGGATCACGGGCACTGAAGCTTTCTTT.